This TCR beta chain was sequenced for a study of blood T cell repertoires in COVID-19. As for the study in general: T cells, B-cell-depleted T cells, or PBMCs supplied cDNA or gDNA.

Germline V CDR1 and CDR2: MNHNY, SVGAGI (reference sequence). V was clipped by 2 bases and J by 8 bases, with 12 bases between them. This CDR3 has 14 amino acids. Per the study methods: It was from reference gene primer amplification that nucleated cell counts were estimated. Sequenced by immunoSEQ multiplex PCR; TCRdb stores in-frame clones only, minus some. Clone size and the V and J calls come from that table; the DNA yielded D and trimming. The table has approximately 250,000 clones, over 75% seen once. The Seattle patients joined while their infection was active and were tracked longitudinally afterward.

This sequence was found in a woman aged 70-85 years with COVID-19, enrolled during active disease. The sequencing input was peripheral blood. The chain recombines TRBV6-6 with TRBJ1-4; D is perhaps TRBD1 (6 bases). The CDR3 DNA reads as TGTGCCAGCAGTTACGGGGGCGTGATCGAAAAACTGTTTTTT. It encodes CASSYGGVIEKLFF.